This T cell receptor beta chain was sequenced during a study of T cell repertoires in cytomegalovirus infection. Study-level information: Used in the study were CMV epitopes, some recently identified and HLA-C-restricted, others well-studied and HLA-B-restricted. Public TCR beta signatures were indicative of both CMV infection and a matching HLA type. Study-level points and caveats: HLA-C-restricted CMV clonotypes gave the most frequent clonotype in two of eight donors. Carriage of CMV together with the relevant HLA was identifiable through cumulative public TCR beta family frequency.

V was trimmed by 5 bases and J by 3 bases, leaving 16 bases between them. The CDR3 loop spans 15 amino acids. Germline CDR1 and CDR2: SEHNR and FQNEAQ (reference sequence). Concerning this clonotype: Its antigen remains unknown.

MiXCR was run by TCRdb on the reads, yielding one entry per CDR3 protein. The sample contains more than 95,000 distinct CDR3 sequences, about 31% of which appear only once. V and J are TRBV7-9 and TRBJ2-5, with a possible D match to TRBD1 (5 bases). The clonotype was recovered from a human donor in good health (CMV status not recorded). Some clones in this sample may be carry-over from other donors' samples. The input for sequencing was CD8+ T cells from cultured PBMCs, taken from culture after CMV antigen stimulation. The CDR3 loop reads CASSQTHDREETQYF. Written as DNA, the CDR3 is TGTGCCAGCAGCCAAACCCACGACAGAGAAGAGACCCAGTACTTC.